Below, 20 T cell receptor beta chains from the same sample are listed, as sequenced in a study of T cell responses to AZD1222 COVID-19 vaccine. Sequencing was performed with immunoSEQ multiplex PCR; in TCRdb, only in-frame clones are kept and a portion is missing. There are about 45,000 clones in the sample; roughly 89% occur only once, and roughly 1.1% lies in the top ten. The sequencing here drew on peripheral blood, taken 28 days after the second AZD1222 dose. These receptors were collected from an adult who received the AZD1222 COVID-19 vaccine.

The chain links TRBV9 to TRBJ2-3, with 7 bases lining up with TRBD2. The CDR3 contains 15 residues. CDR1 and CDR2 (germline): SGDLS, YYNGEE. With V trimmed by 2 bases and J by 4 bases, 7 bases remained unmatched. CDR3 region: CASSVWREIPDTQYF. DNA of the CDR3: TGTGCCAGCAGCGTCTGGCGGGAGATACCAGATACGCAGTATTTT.

The rearrangement joins TRBV7-2 to TRBJ1-3; perhaps TRBD1 as D (6 bases). The CDR3 runs 17 residues. CDR1 and CDR2 (germline): SGHTA, FQGNSA. V gave up 4 bases and J gave up 1 base, with 17 bases separating them. This CDR3 is CASSSPGGFGSGNTIYF. CDR3 nucleotides: TGTGCCAGCAGCTCCCCCGGGGGCTTCGGTTCTGGAAACACCATATATTTT.

This chain links TRBV6-5 with TRBJ2-7; a weak D match, TRBD2 (5 bases). V was shortened by 7 bases and J by 3 bases, with 13 bases between the two germline ends. The length of the CDR3 is 13 residues. Germline values: CDR1 MNHEY, CDR2 SVGAGI. The CDR3 coding sequence is TGTGCCAGCAACACGGACTCGGACTACGAGCAGTACTTC. Protein sequence: CASNTDSDYEQYF.

The rearrangement uses TRBV3-1 (or the pseudogene TRBV3-2) and TRBJ2-1, with 11 bases lining up with TRBD2. Germline-derived CDR1 and CDR2 are LGHDT and YNNKEL (reference sequence). V lost 1 base to trimming and J lost 0 bases; unmatched junction nucleotides: 5. The CDR3 contains 18 residues. DNA for the CDR3: TGTGCCAGCAGCCAAGTGGGACTAGCGGATAGCTCCTACAATGAGCAGTTCTTC. Protein product: CASSQVGLADSSYNEQFF.

V and J are TRBV6-5 and TRBJ2-3; D remains unclear. CDR1 and CDR2 (germline): MNHEY, SVGAGI. The CDR3 sequence is 12 residues long. V lost 7 bases and J lost 2, with 7 bases in between. The DNA of the CDR3 is TGTGCCAGCACCCGATTCACAGATACGCAGTATTTT. Translated, it gives CASTRFTDTQYF.

V gene TRBV19 combines with J gene TRBJ2-1; 8 nucleotides agree with TRBD2. From germline, CDR1 is LNHDA and CDR2 SQIVND (reference sequence). V shed 9 bases and J 4 bases; nucleotides not matched to a gene: 11. The CDR3 is made up of 15 amino acids. CDR3 in amino acids: CASGGGQRTYNEQFF. CDR3 bases: TGTGCCAGCGGGGGGGGACAACGGACTTACAATGAGCAGTTCTTC.

In DNA form, the CDR3 reads TGCGCCAGCAGCGTCCGGGACAACCTTCCCCACGAGCAGTACTTC. This translates into CASSVRDNLPHEQYF. V and J are TRBV5-1 and TRBJ2-7; D may be TRBD1 (6 bases). The germline V gene encodes CDR1 SGHRS and CDR2 YFSETQ. CDR3 size: 15 residues. V lost 4 bases, J lost 5 bases, and 19 bases lay in between. Combining the CDR3 with reference TRBV5-1 and TRBJ2-7 gives the whole variable domain KAGVTQTPRYLIKTRGQQVTLSCSPISGHRSVSWYQQTPGQGLQFLFEYFSETQRNKGNFPGRFSGRQFSNSRSEMNVSTLELGDSALYLCASSVRDNLPHEQYFGPGTRLTVT.

The gene calls are TRBV12-3 or TRBV12-4 and TRBJ2-1, with 8 nucleotides matching TRBD1. The CDR3 spans 13 residues. Unmatched junction bases numbered 10, after V lost 3 bases and J lost 15 bases. CDR3 coding DNA: TGTGCCAGCAGTTTGGTGGGAGGACAGGGCCGGTTCTTC. Encoded protein: CASSLVGGQGRFF.

This clone appeared a single time. V and J are TRBV9 and TRBJ2-1; possibly TRBD1 or TRBD2 for D (5 bases each). The CDR3 has 16 residues. Germline loops: CDR1 SGDLS, CDR2 YYNGEE. Trimming removed 0 bases at V and 6 bases at J, with 16 bases between. CDR3 sequence (DNA): TGTGCCAGCAGCGTAGGTCCGGGACCCCCTACCAATGAGCAGTTCTTC. Encoded protein: CASSVGPGPPTNEQFF. The entire variable domain, with the rest obtained from reference TRBV9 and TRBJ2-1, is as follows: DSGVTQTPKHLITATGQRVTLRCSPRSGDLSVYWYQQSLDQGLQFLIQYYNGEERAKGNILERFSAQQFPDLHSELNLSSLELGDSALYFCASSVGPGPPTNEQFFGPGTRLTVL.

The chain joins TRBV19 to TRBJ2-5; TRBD2 might be the D (7 bases). Trimming took 6 bases from V and 7 from J, leaving 18 bases between them. Germline V CDR1 and CDR2: LNHDA, SQIVND (reference sequence). The CDR3 loop spans 14 amino acids. CDR3 in amino acids: CASSASGGGGTQYF. CDR3 nucleotides: TGTGCCAGTAGCGCAAGTGGGGGCGGGGGGACCCAGTACTTC.

This chain links TRBV27 with TRBJ2-7; 8 bases fit TRBD2. The germline gives CDR1 MNHEY, CDR2 SMNVEV (reference sequence). The CDR3 sequence is 15 residues long. V shed 6 bases and J 2 bases; nucleotides not matched to a gene: 9. The DNA for the CDR3 is TGTGCCAGCAGGGGCAGCGGGACTAGTACCTACGAGCAGTACTTC. Translated, it gives CASRGSGTSTYEQYF.

The chain employs TRBV4-2 and TRBJ2-3; 10 bases are shared with TRBD2. Germline CDR1 reads LGHNA; CDR2 reads YNFKEQ. Trimming took 0 bases from V and 4 from J; bases not matched to a gene: 7. The CDR3 consists of 17 residues. This CDR3 reads CASSQDHGLAVSDTQYF. DNA for the CDR3: TGTGCCAGCAGCCAAGATCATGGACTAGCGGTATCAGATACGCAGTATTTT.

The gene calls are TRBV4-1 and TRBJ1-2; no firm D call. Germline CDR1 reads MGHRA; CDR2 reads YSYEKL. Trimming took 1 base from V and 3 from J, leaving 9 bases between them. The CDR3 loop spans 14 amino acids. CDR3 bases: TGCGCCAGCAGCCAAGTGGCCAGTGACTATGGCTACACCTTC. Protein sequence: CASSQVASDYGYTF.

This chain links TRBV7-9 with TRBJ1-3; no definite D call. V was cut by 6 bases and J by 0 bases, with 15 bases left in between. Germline values: CDR1 SEHNR, CDR2 FQNEAQ (reference sequence). The CDR3 consists of 16 residues. Here the CDR3 DNA reads TGTGCCAGCAGTCCCCCCCGATCGAACTCTGGAAACACCATATATTTT. Amino acids: CASSPPRSNSGNTIYF.

The chain uses TRBV3-1 (or the pseudogene TRBV3-2) and TRBJ2-7, with D tentatively TRBD2 (6 bases). Germline assignment: CDR1 LGHDT and CDR2 YNNKEL (reference sequence). The CDR3 consists of 13 residues. Trimming shortened V by 4 bases and J by 3 bases, and 10 bases separated the two germline ends. The CDR3 region has the DNA TGTGCCAGCAGCCCGGGACTTTTCTACGAGCAGTACTTC. This encodes CASSPGLFYEQYF.

This rearrangement joins TRBV4-1 to TRBJ2-1, with 11 positions matching TRBD1. Germline lookup yields CDR1 MGHRA and CDR2 YSYEKL. The CDR3 covers 21 residues. V shed 3 bases, J shed 0 bases, and the junction held 16 bases outside the gene matches. The CDR3 protein is CASSHAKGGQGVPSSYNEQFF. DNA for the CDR3: TGCGCCAGCAGCCACGCCAAGGGGGGACAGGGGGTTCCGAGCTCCTACAATGAGCAGTTCTTC.

The CDR3 DNA reads TGCGCCAGCAGCCAAGAGTGGGGGGTAAGAGCTTTCTTT. It encodes CASSQEWGVRAFF. The rearrangement joins TRBV4-3 to TRBJ1-1, with D maybe TRBD1 (5 bases). The CDR3 has 13 residues. Trimming took 0 bases from V and 10 from J, leaving 12 bases between them. Germline values: CDR1 LGHNA, CDR2 YSLEER.

The rearrangement joins TRBV2 to TRBJ1-1; no clear D. Trimming shortened V by 4 bases and J by 1 base, and 10 bases separated the two germline ends. Germline-derived CDR1 and CDR2 are SNHLY and FYNNEI. CDR3 size: 14 residues. As DNA, the CDR3 is TGTGCCAGCAGTGGGGGTCGGGAGAACACTGAAGCTTTCTTT. Translated, it gives CASSGGRENTEAFF.

V usage is TRBV2 and J usage is TRBJ2-7; maybe TRBD1 (5 bases). V lost 3 bases and J 3 bases, leaving 12 bases between the germline ends. CDR3 size: 14 residues. Germline lookup yields CDR1 SNHLY and CDR2 FYNNEI. In nucleotides, the CDR3 is TGTGCCAGCAGTGATCAAGGGGTTCACTACGAGCAGTACTTC. This codes for CASSDQGVHYEQYF.

V and J are TRBV5-4 and TRBJ2-1, with D perhaps TRBD2 (6 bases). In germline, CDR1 is SGHNT, CDR2 YYREEE (reference sequence). Trimming took off 0 bases at V and 5 bases at J, with 12 bases between the two ends. CDR3 length: 15 amino acids. This CDR3 reads CASSLAQRADNEQFF. CDR3 nucleotide sequence: TGTGCCAGCAGCTTGGCCCAGCGGGCAGACAATGAGCAGTTCTTC.